This TCR beta chain was captured in a study of neurological immune-mediated disorders. There are many counts of this clonotype. The making of cDNA relied on 5'RACE with 10-nucleotide random UMIs. Using its own MiXCR run on the 5' RACE reads, TCRdb lists one record per CDR3 protein. Of about 90,000 distinct CDR3 sequences listed, about 12% are singletons. Trimming stripped 3 bases from V and 5 bases from J, with 10 bases between. Germline V gene data show CDR1 as KGHSH and CDR2 as LQKENI. The CDR3 length is 14 residues. Time point denoted: longitudinal time-point 2. For the unsorted libraries, 2 million PBMCs stored at -80 C served as input.

The TCR was taken from a female donor with HTLV-1-associated myelopathy (HAM/TSP). The sequencing sample was made of PBMCs. The chain employs TRBV18 and TRBJ2-2; D is unresolved. The CDR3: CASSPAYATGELFF. The CDR3 DNA reads TGTGCCAGCTCACCCGCATACGCAACCGGGGAGCTGTTTTTT.